Listed below are T cell receptor beta chains from one sample, sequenced in a study of OX40 agonist ivuxolimab in advanced cancers. Method: immunoSEQ multiplex PCR; TCRdb's copy keeps in-frame clones and lacks some. Here the sample spans around 80,000 clones, around nine tenths being singletons. The sample in question was CD4+ or CD8+ T cells sorted from blood, obtained in a trial of the OX40 agonist ivuxolimab. The receptors were sampled from an adult with an advanced solid tumor such as melanoma, head and neck, liver or kidney cancer. The CDR3 runs from the conserved cysteine through the conserved F or W.

V: TRBV25-1
J: TRBJ1-6
CDR3: CASSAVLSPLHF

V: TRBV6-1
J: TRBJ1-1
CDR3: CASSARQGNTEAFF

V: TRBV29-1
J: TRBJ1-3
CDR3: CSVEEDSGNTIYF

V: TRBV7-9
J: TRBJ1-6
CDR3: CASSADGFNWHF

V: TRBV27
J: TRBJ1-3
CDR3: CASSGTRGPGNTIYF

V: TRBV5-1
J: TRBJ1-4
CDR3: CASSREGQGYEKLFF

V: TRBV2
J: TRBJ1-4
CDR3: CASTGGQSTNEKLFF

V: TRBV5-1
J: TRBJ2-2
CDR3: CASSLRGSDTGELFF

V: TRBV2
J: TRBJ2-1
CDR3: CASRLALYNEQFF

V: TRBV6-4
J: TRBJ1-6
CDR3: CASSYRNSPLHF

V: TRBV7-3
J: TRBJ2-2
CDR3: CASSSPPGEGLNTGELFF

V: TRBV27
J: TRBJ2-2
CDR3: CASSRTGTAITGELFF

V: TRBV10-2
J: TRBJ1-5
CDR3: CASSESRQNQPQHF

V: TRBV7-2
J: TRBJ1-2
CDR3: CASSHRGGKGNYGYTF

V: TRBV7-8
J: TRBJ1-1
CDR3: CASSLDRGLGPGAFF

V: TRBV6-5
J: TRBJ1-5
CDR3: CASRGQATSNQPQHF

V: TRBV10-2
J: TRBJ1-1
CDR3: CASSPEGAEAFF

V: TRBV7-2
J: TRBJ2-7
CDR3: CASSLAGVDEQYF

V: TRBV10-1
J: TRBJ2-5
CDR3: CASSTQGGETQYF

V: TRBV6-5
J: TRBJ1-2
CDR3: CASSSRTGKGYTF

V: TRBV5-6
J: TRBJ1-1
CDR3: CASSTGLNTEAFF

V: TRBV19
J: TRBJ2-5
CDR3: CASSIVGQGGETQYF

V: TRBV11-3
J: TRBJ2-2
CDR3: CASSLGVAGVTGELFF

V: TRBV6-4
J: TRBJ2-2
CDR3: CASSEETATGELFF

V: TRBV5-1
J: TRBJ2-2
CDR3: CASSLVAGRSGGELFF

V: TRBV11-2
J: TRBJ2-1
CDR3: CASSSPLGRGYNEQFF

V: TRBV18
J: TRBJ2-6
CDR3: CASSRGSGANVLTF

V: TRBV7-2
J: TRBJ2-3
CDR3: CASSPDPSSDTQYF

V: TRBV19
J: TRBJ1-5
CDR3: CASSRQGSGPQHF

V: TRBV6-4
J: TRBJ1-5
CDR3: CATPSGGSNQPQHF

V: TRBV4-2
J: TRBJ1-3
CDR3: CASSPRPGAKGNTIYF

V: TRBV7-2
J: TRBJ1-2
CDR3: CASSPGGQYDYTF

V: TRBV5-6
J: TRBJ2-2
CDR3: CASSLMAPGELFF

V: TRBV2
J: TRBJ1-4
CDR3: CASRRTGRFEKLFF

V: TRBV10-3
J: TRBJ1-2
CDR3: CAISGGTDTNYGYTF

V: TRBV2
J: TRBJ2-5
CDR3: CASSGTGAAETQYF

V: TRBV7-8
J: TRBJ1-4
CDR3: CASSMDGRVELFF

V: TRBV29-1
J: TRBJ2-7
CDR3: CSVRGQGAIEQYF

V: TRBV18
J: TRBJ1-4
CDR3: CASSVGVATNEKLFF